These 18 T cell receptor beta chains share one sample of origin, sequenced in a study of T cell repertoires in cytomegalovirus infection. TCRdb called the reads again in MiXCR, with one record for every CDR3 protein. The sample has about 600,000 distinct CDR3 sequences, 24% seen once. Sequencing was done on a sample of CD8+ T cells from PBMCs. These receptors were obtained from a human donor in good health (CMV status not recorded). Some clones in this sample may be carry-over from other donors' samples.

The V and J genes are TRBV28 and TRBJ2-7, with D perhaps given as TRBD1 or TRBD2 (5 bases each). Trimming removed 3 bases at V and 2 bases at J, with 20 bases between. Germline-derived CDR1 and CDR2 are MDHEN and SYDVKM. The CDR3 sequence is 17 residues long. The CDR3: CASSFAVPRDGPYEQYF. In nucleotides, the CDR3 is TGTGCCAGCAGTTTTGCGGTACCCCGGGACGGACCCTACGAGCAGTACTTC.

The chain recombines TRBV6-2 or TRBV6-3 with TRBJ2-1; a weak D match, TRBD2 (5 bases). This CDR3 contains 17 residues. The ends were cut back, 3 bases at V and 0 bases at J, with 15 bases in the middle. In germline, CDR1 is MNHEY, CDR2 SVGEGT. The CDR3 nucleotides are TGTGCCAGCAGTTATGGACTTTTGATAAGCTCCTACAATGAGCAGTTCTTC. It codes for CASSYGLLISSYNEQFF.

This clonotype was picked up many times. The V call is TRBV6-1, the J call TRBJ1-5, with D perhaps TRBD1 (5 bases). Germline loops: CDR1 MNHNS, CDR2 SASEGT. This CDR3 is 13 amino acids long. V lost 5 bases and J 1 base, leaving 6 bases between the germline ends. CDR3 amino acids: CASSWGSNQPQHF. CDR3 in DNA: TGTGCCAGCAGTTGGGGGAGCAATCAGCCCCAGCATTTT.

There are a few counts of this clonotype. V gene TRBV6-2 or TRBV6-3 combines with J gene TRBJ2-1; no definite D call. This CDR3 has 15 amino acids. Germline CDR1 reads MNHEY; CDR2 reads SVGEGT. Trimming took off 2 bases at V and 8 bases at J, with 16 bases between the two ends. CDR3 DNA: TGTGCCAGCAGTTACCGGCAGATGTGGGGTGATGAGCAGTTCTTC. This translates into CASSYRQMWGDEQFF.

This clonotype was seen repeatedly, ten times or more. The chain is built from TRBV7-2 and TRBJ2-1, with D tentatively TRBD2 (6 bases). Germline V gene lookup returns CDR1 SGHTA and CDR2 FQGNSA. V dropped 8 bases and J dropped 6 bases, with 8 bases sitting between them. The CDR3 covers 11 residues. DNA for the CDR3: TGTGCCAGCTACGGGAGCAATGAGCAGTTCTTC. Its protein is CASYGSNEQFF.

This clonotype was counted only a few times. This rearrangement joins TRBV28 to TRBJ1-1; unclear D gene. Germline CDR1 is MDHEN and CDR2 is SYDVKM. Trimming cost V 6 bases and J 6 bases, with 17 bases left between them. The CDR3 is 14 residues long. In DNA form, the CDR3 reads TGTGCCAGCAGGCCAGGCGTCTACCTCCCTGAAGCTTTCTTT. Translation gives CASRPGVYLPEAFF.

The rearrangement uses TRBV14 and TRBJ2-1; TRBD1 aligns across 11 bases. The germline CDR1 and CDR2 sequences are SGHDN and FVKESK. Losses at the gene ends were 5 bases for V and 3 bases for J; bases not matched to a gene: 6. The CDR3 is made up of 16 amino acids. Written as DNA, the CDR3 is TGTGCCAGCAGCATGCCGGGACAGGGGGACTACAATGAGCAGTTCTTC. This gives the protein CASSMPGQGDYNEQFF.

The chain joins TRBV28 to TRBJ1-5, with D tentatively TRBD1 (5 bases). The CDR3 spans 14 residues. Trimming left V 3 bases short and J 7 bases short, with 13 bases between. Germline V gene sequence: CDR1 MDHEN, CDR2 SYDVKM. The CDR3 DNA reads as TGTGCCAGCAGTTTGACAGTGAGGGAACAGCCCCAGCATTTT. Its protein is CASSLTVREQPQHF.

The chain has TRBV29-1 and TRBJ2-1, with 16 positions matching TRBD2. CDR3 length equals 16 residues. Germline V gives CDR1 SQVTM, CDR2 ANQGSEA. Unmatched junction bases numbered 6, after V lost 6 bases and J lost 4 bases. This CDR3 reads CSVLGTSGGVYNEQFF. The CDR3 region has the DNA TGCAGCGTCCTCGGGACTAGCGGGGGGGTTTACAATGAGCAGTTCTTC.

This sequence joins TRBV27 and TRBJ1-2, with 12 bases lining up with TRBD1. The length of the CDR3 is 18 residues. J was trimmed by 4 bases and V by 0 bases; bases with no gene match: 9. Germline CDR1 is MNHEY and CDR2 is SMNVEV (reference sequence). CDR3 in DNA: TGTGCCAGCAGTTTATCTTTTTCCGGGACAGGGGGCGCCTATGGCTACACCTTC. Amino acid sequence: CASSLSFSGTGGAYGYTF.

This clonotype turned up a few times. The chain uses TRBV7-8 and TRBJ2-7; perhaps TRBD1 as D (5 bases). Germline V gene data show CDR1 as SGHVS and CDR2 as FQNEAQ. This CDR3 comprises 15 residues. Deletions cut 6 bases from V and 5 bases from J, with 20 bases between. CDR3 coding DNA: TGTGCCAGCAGTCTCCCGAACAGGTCTTCCCACGAGCAGTACGTC. Translated: CASSLPNRSSHEQYV.

The chain has TRBV5-5 and TRBJ1-1, with D hard to call. CDR3 length: 14 amino acids. V lost 2 bases to trimming and J lost 4 bases, with 12 bases between them. Germline V gene lookup returns CDR1 SGHKS and CDR2 YYEKEE (reference sequence). The DNA for the CDR3 is TGTGCCAGCAGCTTAGCCGGGGTGGGCACTGAAGCTTTCTTT. Translated, it gives CASSLAGVGTEAFF.

The rearrangement joins TRBV7-1 to TRBJ2-3; D may be TRBD1 (6 bases). TRBV7-1 is an ORF; its function is uncertain. V shed 5 bases and J shed 5 bases, with 14 bases lying between them. The CDR3 covers 14 residues. In DNA, the CDR3 is TGTGCCAGCAGCCCACACAGGGAGCTAGATACGCAGTATTTT. Translating it yields CASSPHRELDTQYF.

There are a few counts of this clonotype. The chain employs TRBV6-6 and TRBJ2-5; no reliable D call. CDR1 is MNHNY, CDR2 SVGAGI, per germline (reference sequence). The CDR3 has 12 amino acids. With 6 bases removed from V and 7 bases from J, the gap between germline ends came to 12 bases. The CDR3, as DNA: TGTGCCAGCAGGCCAGACCCGACGACCCAGTACTTC. It translates to CASRPDPTTQYF.

This sequence joins TRBV11-3 and TRBJ2-1; possible D gene TRBD1, 5 bases. Trimming took 0 bases from V and 2 from J, leaving 11 bases between them. Germline CDR1 is SGHNT and CDR2 is YENEEA. The CDR3 sequence is 16 residues long. CDR3: CASSLEGRVPYNEQFF. The DNA for the CDR3 is TGTGCCAGCAGCTTAGAGGGCAGGGTCCCCTACAATGAGCAGTTCTTC.

The J gene is TRBJ1-6, the V gene TRBV27; D remains ambiguous. From germline, CDR1 is MNHEY and CDR2 SMNVEV (reference sequence). Trimming took off 6 bases at V and 6 bases at J, with 15 bases between the two ends. CDR3 length: 15 residues. The DNA for the CDR3 is TGTGCCAGCAGCATTATGACCGGATTTAATTCACCCCTCCACTTT. Translated, it gives CASSIMTGFNSPLHF.

V and J are TRBV7-9 and TRBJ2-3; 13 positions agree with TRBD2. The junction had 10 bases not matched to a gene; V was cut back by 4 bases and J by 6 bases. The CDR3 has 17 residues. CDR1 is SEHNR and CDR2 is FQNEAQ in the germline V gene (reference sequence). The CDR3 loop is CASSSSGRLAGGDTQYF. In DNA form, the CDR3 reads TGTGCCAGCAGCTCCTCGGGAAGACTAGCGGGGGGTGATACGCAGTATTTT.

The chain is built from TRBV7-4 and TRBJ2-3; D call uncertain. V was shortened by 8 bases and J by 0 bases, with 12 bases between the two germline ends. This CDR3 contains 14 residues. Germline V gene lookup returns CDR1 SGHVT and CDR2 SQSDAQ. The CDR3 sequence: CASSKETSTDTQYF. Here the CDR3 DNA reads TGTGCCAGCTCCAAGGAGACTAGCACAGATACGCAGTATTTT. The complete variable domain, with remaining parts taken from reference TRBV7-4 and TRBJ2-3, reads GAGVSQSPRYKVAKRGRDVALRCDSISGHVTLYWYRQTLGQGSEVLTYSQSDAQRDKSGRPSGRFSAERPERSVSTLKIQRTEQGDSAVYLCASSKETSTDTQYFGPGTRLTVL.